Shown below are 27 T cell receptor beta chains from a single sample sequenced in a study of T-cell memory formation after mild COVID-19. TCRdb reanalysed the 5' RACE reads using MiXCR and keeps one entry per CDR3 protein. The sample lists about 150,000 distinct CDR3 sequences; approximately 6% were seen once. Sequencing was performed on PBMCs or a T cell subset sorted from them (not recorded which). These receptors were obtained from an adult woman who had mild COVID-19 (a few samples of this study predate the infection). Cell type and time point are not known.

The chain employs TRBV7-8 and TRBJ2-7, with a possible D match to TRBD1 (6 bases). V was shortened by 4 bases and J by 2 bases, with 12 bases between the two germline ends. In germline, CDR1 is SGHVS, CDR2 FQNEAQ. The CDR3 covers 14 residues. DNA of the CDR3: TGTGCCAGCAGCTCCCGGGACAAGACCTACGAGCAGTACTTC. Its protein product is CASSSRDKTYEQYF.

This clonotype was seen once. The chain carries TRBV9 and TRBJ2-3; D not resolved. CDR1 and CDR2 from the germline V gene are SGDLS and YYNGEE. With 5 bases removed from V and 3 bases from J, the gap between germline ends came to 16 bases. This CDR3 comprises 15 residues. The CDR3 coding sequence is TGTGCCAGCAGTCCCGGTCCGGTTGTGACAGATACGCAGTATTTT. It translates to CASSPGPVVTDTQYF.

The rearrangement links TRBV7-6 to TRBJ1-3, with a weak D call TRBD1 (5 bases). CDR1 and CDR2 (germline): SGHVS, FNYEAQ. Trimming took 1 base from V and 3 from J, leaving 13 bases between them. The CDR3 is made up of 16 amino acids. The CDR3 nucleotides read TGTGCCAGCAGCTTAGAACAGGCGATGGGTGGAAACACCATATATTTT. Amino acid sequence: CASSLEQAMGGNTIYF.

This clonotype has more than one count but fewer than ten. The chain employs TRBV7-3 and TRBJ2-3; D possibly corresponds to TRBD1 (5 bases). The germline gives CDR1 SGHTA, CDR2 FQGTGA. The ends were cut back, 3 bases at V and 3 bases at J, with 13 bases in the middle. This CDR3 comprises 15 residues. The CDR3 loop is CASSLEGAGTDTQYF. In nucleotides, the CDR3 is TGTGCCAGCAGCTTGGAAGGGGCTGGAACAGATACGCAGTATTTT.

CDR3 amino acids: CASSSGNPSGNTIYF. The CDR3 DNA reads as TGTGCCAGCAGCAGTGGGAACCCCTCTGGAAACACCATATATTTT. The chain is built from TRBV6-4 and TRBJ1-3; no firm D call. The germline V gene has CDR1 MRHNA and CDR2 SNTAGT. The V gene lost 6 bases and the J gene lost 0 bases, with 12 bases spanning the gap. CDR3 length: 15 amino acids.

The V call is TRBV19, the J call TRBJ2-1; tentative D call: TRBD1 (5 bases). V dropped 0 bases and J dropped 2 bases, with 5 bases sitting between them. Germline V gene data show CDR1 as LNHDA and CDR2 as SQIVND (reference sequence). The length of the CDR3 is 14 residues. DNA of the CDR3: TGTGCCAGTAGTATAGAAGGGGCCTACAATGAGCAGTTCTTC. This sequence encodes CASSIEGAYNEQFF.

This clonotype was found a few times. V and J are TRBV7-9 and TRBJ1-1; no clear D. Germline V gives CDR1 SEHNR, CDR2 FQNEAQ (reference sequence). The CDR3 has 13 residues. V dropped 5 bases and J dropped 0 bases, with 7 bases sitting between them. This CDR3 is CASSPSMNTEAFF. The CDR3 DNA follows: TGTGCCAGCAGCCCCTCCATGAACACTGAAGCTTTCTTT.

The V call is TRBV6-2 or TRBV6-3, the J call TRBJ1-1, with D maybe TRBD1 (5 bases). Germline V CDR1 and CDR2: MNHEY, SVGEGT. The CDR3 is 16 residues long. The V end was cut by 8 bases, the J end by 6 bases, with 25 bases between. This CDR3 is CASELKGPRRGSEAFF. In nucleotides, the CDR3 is TGTGCCAGCGAGTTAAAGGGGCCGAGGAGGGGTTCTGAAGCTTTCTTT.

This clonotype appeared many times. CDR3 loop: CASSLTGGDNIQYF. CDR3 sequence (DNA): TGTGCCAGCAGCTTAACGGGGGGAGACAACATTCAGTACTTC. The genes are TRBV7-3 and TRBJ2-4; tentatively, D is TRBD2 (6 bases). V dropped 0 bases and J dropped 7 bases, with 10 bases sitting between them. Germline V gene lookup returns CDR1 SGHTA and CDR2 FQGTGA. This CDR3 has 14 residues.

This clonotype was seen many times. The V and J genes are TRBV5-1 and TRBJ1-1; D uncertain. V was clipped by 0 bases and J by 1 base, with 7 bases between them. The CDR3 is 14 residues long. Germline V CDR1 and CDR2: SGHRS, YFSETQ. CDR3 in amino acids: CASSLGPRNTEAFF. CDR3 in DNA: TGCGCCAGCAGCTTGGGACCGCGGAACACTGAAGCTTTCTTT.

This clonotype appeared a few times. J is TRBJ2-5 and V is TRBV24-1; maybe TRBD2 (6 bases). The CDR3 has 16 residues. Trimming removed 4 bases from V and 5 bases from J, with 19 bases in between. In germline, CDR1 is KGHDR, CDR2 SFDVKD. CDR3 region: CATSEVSGGNGETQYF. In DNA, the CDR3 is TGTGCCACCAGTGAGGTTTCAGGCGGGAACGGGGAGACCCAGTACTTC.

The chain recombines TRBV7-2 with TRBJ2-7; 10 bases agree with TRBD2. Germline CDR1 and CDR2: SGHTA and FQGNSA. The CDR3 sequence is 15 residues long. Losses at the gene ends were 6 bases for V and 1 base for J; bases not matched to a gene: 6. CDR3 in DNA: TGTGCCAGCAGACCCCCGGGACTAGCGTCCTACGAGCAGTACTTC. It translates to CASRPPGLASYEQYF.

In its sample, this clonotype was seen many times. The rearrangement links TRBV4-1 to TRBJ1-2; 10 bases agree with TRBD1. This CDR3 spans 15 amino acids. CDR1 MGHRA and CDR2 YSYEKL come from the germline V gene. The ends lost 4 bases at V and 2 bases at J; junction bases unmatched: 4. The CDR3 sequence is CASSLAGQGNYGYTF. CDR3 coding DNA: TGCGCCAGCAGCCTCGCGGGACAGGGGAACTATGGCTACACCTTC.

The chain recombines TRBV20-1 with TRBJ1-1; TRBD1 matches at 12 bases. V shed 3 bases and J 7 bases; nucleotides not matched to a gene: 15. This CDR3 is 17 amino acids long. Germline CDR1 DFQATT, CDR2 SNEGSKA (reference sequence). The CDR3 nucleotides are TGCAGTGCTAGGGCAACCGGGACAGGGGGCTTGGTTCGTGAAGCTTTCTTT. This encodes CSARATGTGGLVREAFF.

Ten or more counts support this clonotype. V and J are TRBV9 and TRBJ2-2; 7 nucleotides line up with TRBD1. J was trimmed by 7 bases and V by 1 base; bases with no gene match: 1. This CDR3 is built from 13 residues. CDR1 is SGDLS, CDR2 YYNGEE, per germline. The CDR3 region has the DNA TGTGCCAGCAGCGTACGGGACAGCGGGGAGCTGTTTTTT. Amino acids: CASSVRDSGELFF. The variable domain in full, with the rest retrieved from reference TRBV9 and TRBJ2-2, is DSGVTQTPKHLITATGQRVTLRCSPRSGDLSVYWYQQSLDQGLQFLIQYYNGEERAKGNILERFSAQQFPDLHSELNLSSLELGDSALYFCASSVRDSGELFFGEGSRLTVL.

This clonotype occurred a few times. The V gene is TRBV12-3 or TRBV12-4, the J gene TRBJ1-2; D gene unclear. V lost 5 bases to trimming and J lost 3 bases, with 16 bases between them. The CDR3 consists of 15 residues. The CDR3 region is CASSPRAKGYYGYTF. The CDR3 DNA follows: TGTGCCAGCAGTCCCCGGGCCAAGGGATACTATGGCTACACCTTC.

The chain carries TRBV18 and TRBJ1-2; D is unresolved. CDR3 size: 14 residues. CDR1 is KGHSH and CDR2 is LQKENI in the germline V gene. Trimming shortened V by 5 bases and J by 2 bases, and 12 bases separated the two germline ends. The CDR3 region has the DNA TGTGCCAGCTCAACCTCCGACGGAAACTATGGCTACACCTTC. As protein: CASSTSDGNYGYTF.

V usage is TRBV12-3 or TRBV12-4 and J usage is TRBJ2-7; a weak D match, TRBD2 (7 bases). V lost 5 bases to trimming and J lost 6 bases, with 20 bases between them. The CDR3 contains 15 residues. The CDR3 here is CASSPLEGGGVEQYF. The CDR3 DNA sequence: TGTGCCAGCAGTCCCTTGGAGGGAGGGGGTGTCGAGCAGTACTTC.

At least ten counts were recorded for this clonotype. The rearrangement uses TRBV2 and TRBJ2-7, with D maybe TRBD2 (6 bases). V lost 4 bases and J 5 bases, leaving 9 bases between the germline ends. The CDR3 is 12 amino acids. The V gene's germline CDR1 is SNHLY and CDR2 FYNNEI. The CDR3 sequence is CASSVLANEQYF. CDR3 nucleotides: TGTGCCAGCAGTGTTCTAGCGAACGAGCAGTACTTC.

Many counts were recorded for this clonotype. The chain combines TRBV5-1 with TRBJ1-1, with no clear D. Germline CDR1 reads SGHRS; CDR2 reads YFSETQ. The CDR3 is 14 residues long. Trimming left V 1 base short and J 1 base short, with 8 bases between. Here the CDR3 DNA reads TGCGCCAGCAGCTTGTCATCTGGGAACACTGAAGCTTTCTTT. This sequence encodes CASSLSSGNTEAFF.

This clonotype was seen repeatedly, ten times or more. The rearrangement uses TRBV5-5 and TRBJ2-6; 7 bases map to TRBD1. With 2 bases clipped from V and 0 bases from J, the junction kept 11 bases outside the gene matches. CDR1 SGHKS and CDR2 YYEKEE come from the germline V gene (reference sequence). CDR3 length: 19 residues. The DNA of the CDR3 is TGTGCCAGCAGCTTATCAGTAGGGACAGCCACCTCTGGGGCCAACGTCCTGACTTTC. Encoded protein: CASSLSVGTATSGANVLTF.

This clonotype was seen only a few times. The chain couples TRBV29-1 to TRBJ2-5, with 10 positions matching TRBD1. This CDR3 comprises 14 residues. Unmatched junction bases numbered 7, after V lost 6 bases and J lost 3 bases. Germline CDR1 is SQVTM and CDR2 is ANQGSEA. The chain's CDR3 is CSVAPGTGEETQYF. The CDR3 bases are TGCAGCGTAGCCCCCGGGACAGGGGAAGAGACCCAGTACTTC.

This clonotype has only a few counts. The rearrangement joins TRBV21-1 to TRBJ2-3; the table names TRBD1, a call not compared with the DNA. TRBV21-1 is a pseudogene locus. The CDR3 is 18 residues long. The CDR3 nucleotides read TGTGCCAGCAGCAATGGCCTTCCAAGGGACAGGGGTACAGATACGCAGTATTTT. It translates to CASSNGLPRDRGTDTQYF.

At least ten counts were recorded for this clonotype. CDR3 protein: CASSFTSAGETQYF. The CDR3 nucleotides are TGTGCCAGCAGCTTCACTAGCGCCGGGGAGACCCAGTACTTC. This chain connects TRBV5-6 to TRBJ2-5; 7 bases map to TRBD2. This CDR3 is built from 14 residues. V was pared by 2 bases and J by 5 bases, with 6 bases of the junction left unmatched. Germline V gene sequence: CDR1 SGHDT, CDR2 YYEEEE.

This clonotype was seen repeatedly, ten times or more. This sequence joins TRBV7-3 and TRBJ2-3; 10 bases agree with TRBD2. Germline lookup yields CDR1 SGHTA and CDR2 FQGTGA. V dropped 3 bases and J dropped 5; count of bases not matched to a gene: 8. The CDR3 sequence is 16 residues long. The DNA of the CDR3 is TGTGCCAGCAGCTTCCTTAGCGGGGGGTCCAAAGATACGCAGTATTTT. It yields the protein CASSFLSGGSKDTQYF.

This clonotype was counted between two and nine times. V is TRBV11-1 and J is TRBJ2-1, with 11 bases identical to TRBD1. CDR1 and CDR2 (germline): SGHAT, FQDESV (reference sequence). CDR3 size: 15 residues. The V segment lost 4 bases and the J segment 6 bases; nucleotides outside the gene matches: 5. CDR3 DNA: TGTGCCAGCAGCTCCCGGGACAGGGGGGCCAATGAGCAGTTCTTC. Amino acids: CASSSRDRGANEQFF.

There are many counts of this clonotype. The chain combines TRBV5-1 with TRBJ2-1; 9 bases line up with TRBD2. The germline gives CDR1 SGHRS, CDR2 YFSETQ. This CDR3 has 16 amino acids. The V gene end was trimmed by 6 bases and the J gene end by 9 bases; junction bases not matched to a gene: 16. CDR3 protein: CASTTGLAGISGEQFF. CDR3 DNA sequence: TGCGCCAGCACGACGGGGCTAGCGGGGATTAGTGGTGAGCAGTTCTTC.